This is a list of T cell receptor beta chains from one sample in a study of blood T cell repertoires in COVID-19. Using immunoSEQ multiplex PCR, the repertoire was profiled, and TCRdb retains in-frame clones only, with some absent. The repertoire holds roughly 230,000 clones, with more than 65% as singletons. Sequencing used PBMCs or T cells enriched from blood (not recorded which). The receptors here all came from a man in his fifties who had recovered from COVID-19. Each CDR3 is given with its conserved first and last residue. D genes are given only for firm matches. Only some rows state a clone size, as once, few, many or a class for expanded clones.

CDR3aa: CASSLVPRVTGNSEQFF
CDR3nt: TGTGCCAGCAGCTTAGTTCCACGGGTAACGGGGAATAGTGAGCAGTTCTTC
j_gene: TRBJ2-1
abundance: NA
d_gene: NA
v_gene: TRBV7-9

CDR3aa: CASSSRAPARGGYTF
CDR3nt: TGTGCCAGCAGCTCCCGGGCTCCCGCAAGGGGTGGCTACACCTTC
j_gene: TRBJ1-2
abundance: once
d_gene: NA
v_gene: TRBV3-1/TRBV3-2

CDR3aa: CASSADRYTGELFF
CDR3nt: TGTGCCAGCAGCGCTGACAGGTACACCGGGGAGCTGTTTTTT
j_gene: TRBJ2-2
abundance: few
d_gene: NA
v_gene: TRBV7-2

CDR3aa: CASSLRGSSYNSPLHF
CDR3nt: TGTGCCAGCAGCTTGCGGGGGAGCTCCTATAATTCACCCCTCCACTTT
j_gene: TRBJ1-6
abundance: NA
d_gene: NA
v_gene: TRBV5-4

CDR3aa: CASTLTGRQSPLHF
CDR3nt: TGTGCCAGCACCCTGACAGGGAGACAATCACCCCTCCACTTT
j_gene: TRBJ1-6
abundance: NA
d_gene: TRBD1
v_gene: TRBV28

CDR3aa: CASSARQGAQPQHF
CDR3nt: TGTGCCAGCAGCGCAAGACAGGGGGCCCAGCCCCAGCATTTT
j_gene: TRBJ1-5
abundance: NA
d_gene: TRBD1
v_gene: TRBV7-2

CDR3aa: CASSRTTEETQYF
CDR3nt: TGTGCCAGCAGTCGGACAACCGAAGAGACCCAGTACTTC
j_gene: TRBJ2-5
abundance: once
d_gene: NA
v_gene: TRBV12-3/TRBV12-4

CDR3aa: CASSLTGMMVDSPLHF
CDR3nt: TGTGCCAGCAGCTTGACAGGGATGATGGTCGATTCACCCCTCCACTTT
j_gene: TRBJ1-6
abundance: NA
d_gene: TRBD1
v_gene: TRBV7-2

CDR3aa: CASSVVSSNDEQFF
CDR3nt: TGTGCCAGCAGCGTAGTCTCTAGCAACGATGAGCAGTTCTTC
j_gene: TRBJ2-1
abundance: NA
d_gene: NA
v_gene: TRBV9

CDR3aa: CATSGKQYF
CDR3nt: TGTGCCACCAGTGGTAAGCAGTACTTC
j_gene: TRBJ2-7
abundance: few
d_gene: NA
v_gene: TRBV24-1

CDR3aa: CASTGGWSETQYF
CDR3nt: TGTGCCAGCACGGGTGGGTGGTCAGAGACCCAGTACTTC
j_gene: TRBJ2-5
abundance: NA
d_gene: NA
v_gene: TRBV6-5

CDR3aa: CASSFPGTGNYGYTF
CDR3nt: TGTGCCAGCAGTTTCCCAGGGACAGGGAACTATGGCTACACCTTC
j_gene: TRBJ1-2
abundance: NA
d_gene: TRBD1
v_gene: TRBV28

CDR3aa: CASSPSGAHGELFF
CDR3nt: TGTGCCAGTAGTCCCTCTGGGGCCCACGGGGAGCTGTTTTTT
j_gene: TRBJ2-2
abundance: NA
d_gene: NA
v_gene: TRBV19

CDR3aa: CASSVSQTTNTGELFF
CDR3nt: TGTGCCAGCAGCGTAAGCCAGACTACGAACACCGGGGAGCTGTTTTTT
j_gene: TRBJ2-2
abundance: NA
d_gene: NA
v_gene: TRBV9

CDR3aa: CSVVLGVNQPQHF
CDR3nt: TGCAGCGTTGTGCTAGGTGTGAATCAGCCCCAGCATTTT
j_gene: TRBJ1-5
abundance: NA
d_gene: NA
v_gene: TRBV29-1

CDR3aa: CASSEGTTYEQYF
CDR3nt: TGCGCCAGCAGTGAGGGGACTACCTACGAGCAGTACTTC
j_gene: TRBJ2-7
abundance: NA
d_gene: TRBD2
v_gene: TRBV10-2

CDR3aa: CASSYSQGETYEQYF
CDR3nt: TGTGCCAGCAGTTACTCACAGGGAGAGACCTACGAGCAGTACTTC
j_gene: TRBJ2-7
abundance: NA
d_gene: NA
v_gene: TRBV6-5

CDR3aa: CASRDFPSPQHF
CDR3nt: TGTGCCAGCCGGGACTTTCCTAGCCCCCAGCATTTT
j_gene: TRBJ1-5
abundance: NA
d_gene: NA
v_gene: TRBV28

CDR3aa: CASPKWSGTEAFF
CDR3nt: TGCGCCAGCCCTAAGTGGTCGGGAACTGAAGCTTTCTTT
j_gene: TRBJ1-1
abundance: once
d_gene: NA
v_gene: TRBV10-1

CDR3aa: CASSAGTSTGEQFF
CDR3nt: TGCGCCAGCAGTGCCGGGACTAGCACCGGTGAGCAGTTCTTC
j_gene: TRBJ2-1
abundance: NA
d_gene: TRBD2
v_gene: TRBV5-1

CDR3aa: CASSQIFGTSGRPDTQYF
CDR3nt: TGTGCCAGCAGCCAAATCTTCGGGACTAGCGGGAGGCCAGATACGCAGTATTTT
j_gene: TRBJ2-3
abundance: NA
d_gene: TRBD2
v_gene: TRBV3-1/TRBV3-2

CDR3aa: CAISEKQSYGYTF
CDR3nt: TGTGCCATCAGTGAGAAACAGTCCTATGGCTACACCTTC
j_gene: TRBJ1-2
abundance: NA
d_gene: NA
v_gene: TRBV10-3

CDR3aa: CASSYRRENSPLHF
CDR3nt: TGTGCCAGCAGCTACCGACGGGAGAATTCACCCCTCCACTTT
j_gene: TRBJ1-6
abundance: NA
d_gene: NA
v_gene: TRBV7-9

CDR3aa: CASSLGTPYEQYF
CDR3nt: TGTGCCAGCAGTTTGGGCACCCCCTACGAGCAGTACTTC
j_gene: TRBJ2-7
abundance: NA
d_gene: NA
v_gene: TRBV12-3/TRBV12-4

CDR3aa: CASSPGTGGTEAFF
CDR3nt: TGTGCCAGCAGTCCCGGGACAGGGGGAACTGAAGCTTTCTTT
j_gene: TRBJ1-1
abundance: few
d_gene: TRBD1
v_gene: TRBV6-5

CDR3aa: CASSLAFGPGAEYEQYF
CDR3nt: TGTGCCAGCAGCTTAGCGTTCGGGCCGGGAGCTGAGTACGAGCAGTACTTC
j_gene: TRBJ2-7
abundance: NA
d_gene: NA
v_gene: TRBV7-9

CDR3aa: CASSHGTSGGTSTDTQYF
CDR3nt: TGTGCCAGCAGCCACGGGACTAGCGGGGGGACTAGCACAGATACGCAGTATTTT
j_gene: TRBJ2-3
abundance: NA
d_gene: TRBD2
v_gene: TRBV9

CDR3aa: CASSGKTGLGTEAFF
CDR3nt: TGTGCCAGCAGCGGGAAGACAGGGTTGGGGACTGAAGCTTTCTTT
j_gene: TRBJ1-1
abundance: once
d_gene: TRBD1
v_gene: TRBV7-2

CDR3aa: CASSQQAGIQYEQFF
CDR3nt: TGCGCCAGCAGCCAACAGGCGGGAATACAATATGAGCAGTTCTTC
j_gene: TRBJ2-1
abundance: NA
d_gene: NA
v_gene: TRBV4-3

CDR3aa: CASSEPGRNTEAFF
CDR3nt: TGTGCCAGCAGCGAACCGGGAAGGAACACTGAAGCTTTCTTT
j_gene: TRBJ1-1
abundance: NA
d_gene: NA
v_gene: TRBV14

CDR3aa: CASSLLPRTAYEQYF
CDR3nt: TGTGCCAGCAGCCTGCTTCCGAGGACAGCCTACGAGCAGTACTTC
j_gene: TRBJ2-7
abundance: NA
d_gene: NA
v_gene: TRBV6-5

CDR3aa: CASRPDRGIYGYTF
CDR3nt: TGTGCCAGCAGGCCAGACAGGGGCATTTATGGCTACACCTTC
j_gene: TRBJ1-2
abundance: once
d_gene: TRBD1
v_gene: TRBV6-5

CDR3aa: CSASIGREVHGYTF
CDR3nt: TGCAGTGCTAGTATTGGCAGGGAGGTACATGGCTACACCTTC
j_gene: TRBJ1-2
abundance: NA
d_gene: NA
v_gene: TRBV20-1

CDR3aa: CASERSGQGRAGELFF
CDR3nt: TGTGCTAGTGAGCGTTCAGGACAGGGGAGGGCCGGGGAGCTGTTTTTT
j_gene: TRBJ2-2
abundance: NA
d_gene: TRBD1
v_gene: TRBV12-5

CDR3aa: CASSLGQGAYNEQFF
CDR3nt: TGTGCTAGCAGCTTAGGGCAGGGCGCCTACAATGAGCAGTTCTTC
j_gene: TRBJ2-1
abundance: NA
d_gene: NA
v_gene: TRBV7-7

CDR3aa: CASSRNGLAENGELFF
CDR3nt: TGTGCCAGCAGCCGAAACGGACTAGCGGAGAACGGGGAGCTGTTTTTT
j_gene: TRBJ2-2
abundance: NA
d_gene: TRBD2
v_gene: TRBV7-3

CDR3aa: CASSLSPTEAFF
CDR3nt: TGTGCCAGCAGCTTAAGCCCCACTGAAGCTTTCTTT
j_gene: TRBJ1-1
abundance: few
d_gene: NA
v_gene: TRBV7-9

CDR3aa: CASSLWNAHRGYYEQYF
CDR3nt: TGTGCCAGCAGTTTATGGAATGCGCACCGGGGATACTACGAGCAGTACTTC
j_gene: TRBJ2-7
abundance: NA
d_gene: NA
v_gene: TRBV28

CDR3aa: CASSNTGGSETQYF
CDR3nt: TGTGCCAGCAGCAATACTGGGGGGTCAGAGACCCAGTACTTC
j_gene: TRBJ2-5
abundance: NA
d_gene: NA
v_gene: TRBV11-3

CDR3aa: CASSVRSTGELFF
CDR3nt: TGTGCCAGCAGCGTAAGGAGCACCGGGGAGCTGTTTTTT
j_gene: TRBJ2-2
abundance: once
d_gene: NA
v_gene: TRBV9

CDR3aa: CASLERGRDEQFF
CDR3nt: TGTGCCAGCTTAGAGCGGGGCCGGGATGAGCAGTTCTTC
j_gene: TRBJ2-1
abundance: NA
d_gene: TRBD2
v_gene: TRBV12-3/TRBV12-4

CDR3aa: CASSFIAGQSYEQYF
CDR3nt: TGTGCCAGCAGTTTTATAGCGGGGCAATCCTACGAGCAGTACTTC
j_gene: TRBJ2-7
abundance: NA
d_gene: TRBD2
v_gene: TRBV27

CDR3aa: CASTRGAGLSFSNTEAFF
CDR3nt: TGTGCCAGCACCCGGGGGGCAGGGCTCTCCTTTTCTAACACTGAAGCTTTCTTT
j_gene: TRBJ1-1
abundance: NA
d_gene: NA
v_gene: TRBV5-5

CDR3aa: CASQETSGPYEQYF
CDR3nt: TGTGCCAGCCAGGAGACTAGCGGACCCTACGAGCAGTACTTC
j_gene: TRBJ2-7
abundance: NA
d_gene: TRBD2
v_gene: TRBV28

CDR3aa: CSVQTGTSNTDTQYF
CDR3nt: TGCAGCGTTCAGACCGGGACTAGCAACACAGATACGCAGTATTTT
j_gene: TRBJ2-3
abundance: NA
d_gene: TRBD2
v_gene: TRBV29-1

CDR3aa: CASSDSERSYGYTF
CDR3nt: TGTGCCAGCAGTGACTCTGAGCGGTCCTATGGCTACACCTTC
j_gene: TRBJ1-2
abundance: NA
d_gene: NA
v_gene: TRBV6-4

CDR3aa: CASSQVGRGTGELFF
CDR3nt: TGTGCCAGCAGCCAGGTCGGGAGAGGCACCGGGGAGCTGTTTTTT
j_gene: TRBJ2-2
abundance: NA
d_gene: NA
v_gene: TRBV7-9

CDR3aa: CATGVRVSPLHF
CDR3nt: TGTGCCACGGGGGTCCGCGTTTCACCCCTCCACTTT
j_gene: TRBJ1-6
abundance: NA
d_gene: NA
v_gene: TRBV6-5

CDR3aa: CASSYLAGARGEQFF
CDR3nt: TGTGCCAGCAGCTATCTAGCGGGGGCGAGGGGTGAGCAGTTCTTC
j_gene: TRBJ2-1
abundance: once
d_gene: TRBD2
v_gene: TRBV7-3

CDR3aa: CASSSQTEFNEKLFF
CDR3nt: TGTGCCAGCAGCTCTCAGACAGAATTTAATGAAAAACTGTTTTTT
j_gene: TRBJ1-4
abundance: NA
d_gene: NA
v_gene: TRBV7-9

CDR3aa: CASSLSMGGNYGYTF
CDR3nt: TGTGCCAGCAGCCTTAGTATGGGAGGGAACTATGGCTACACCTTC
j_gene: TRBJ1-2
abundance: NA
d_gene: NA
v_gene: TRBV6-4

CDR3aa: CASSESLVQGGTEAFF
CDR3nt: TGTGCCAGCAGTGAATCGCTGGTCCAGGGAGGAACTGAAGCTTTCTTT
j_gene: TRBJ1-1
abundance: once
d_gene: NA
v_gene: TRBV2

CDR3aa: CASSMGQAYEQYF
CDR3nt: TGTGCCAGTAGTATGGGGCAGGCCTACGAGCAGTACTTC
j_gene: TRBJ2-7
abundance: once
d_gene: NA
v_gene: TRBV19

CDR3aa: CASSGTDNSPLHF
CDR3nt: TGTGCCAGCAGTGGGACAGACAATTCACCCCTCCACTTT
j_gene: TRBJ1-6
abundance: NA
d_gene: NA
v_gene: TRBV2

CDR3aa: CASSSRDKQYF
CDR3nt: TGTGCCAGCAGTTCCCGGGACAAGCAGTACTTC
j_gene: TRBJ2-7
abundance: NA
d_gene: NA
v_gene: TRBV27

CDR3aa: CASDRGQHHMAKTF
CDR3nt: TGTGCCAGCGACCGGGGACAGCATCATATGGCTAAGACCTTC
j_gene: TRBJ1-2
abundance: once
d_gene: TRBD1
v_gene: TRBV19

CDR3aa: CSVSMSEKLFF
CDR3nt: TGCAGCGTTTCGATGAGTGAAAAACTGTTTTTT
j_gene: TRBJ1-4
abundance: NA
d_gene: NA
v_gene: TRBV29-1

CDR3aa: CASSLQGTNIQYF
CDR3nt: TGTGCCAGCAGCTTACAGGGGACAAACATTCAGTACTTC
j_gene: TRBJ2-4
abundance: once
d_gene: NA
v_gene: TRBV11-2